A single sample gave rise to the 10 T cell receptor beta chains below, sequenced in a study of post-analysis software for immune sequencing data. Findings and caveats of the study: TRBV5-6, TRBV5-1 and TRBV20-1 were among several TRBV segments more frequent in patients than controls.

Which antigens these TCRs recognize remains unknown. Unique-molecular-identifier-tagged TCR beta cDNA libraries were used. MiXCR, run by TCRdb on the PCR reads, gives a single entry per CDR3 protein. The table shows approximately 260,000 distinct CDR3 sequences, with less than 40% occurring only once. Source material: blood. Receptor source: a girl aged 5 to 17 with multiple sclerosis.

This clonotype has just a few counts. The V call is TRBV12-3 or TRBV12-4, the J call TRBJ2-3; D gene ambiguous. V was trimmed by 7 bases and J by 8 bases, leaving 22 bases between them. This CDR3 contains 15 residues. DNA for the CDR3: TGTGCCAGCACGCTTTATAATACCCGTATAGCTACGCAGTATTTT. This sequence encodes CASTLYNTRIATQYF.

This clonotype showed up many times. The J gene is TRBJ2-1, the V gene TRBV7-9; maybe TRBD2 (5 bases). The V end was cut by 6 bases, the J end by 5 bases, with 20 bases between. The CDR3 sequence is 16 residues long. CDR1 and CDR2 from the germline V gene are SEHNR and FQNEAQ (reference sequence). The CDR3 loop reads CASRAYPQRLDNEQFF. For the CDR3, the DNA is TGTGCCAGCAGAGCTTACCCCCAGCGGCTAGACAATGAGCAGTTCTTC.

A note on this clonotype: One end of the junction varies from germline; a read error may be responsible. The V call is TRBV27, the J call TRBJ2-2; D gene uncertain. The CDR3 sequence is 19 residues long. Germline CDR1 MNHEY, CDR2 SMNVEV (reference sequence). This CDR3 is CASNLSINLVPEVAGELFF. CDR3 DNA: TGTGCCAGCAATTTATCGATCAATTTGGTCCCAGAGGTAGCCGGGGAGCTGTTTTTT.

The chain joins TRBV7-3 to TRBJ2-3; 10 nucleotides agree with TRBD2. Germline CDR1 is SGHTA and CDR2 is FQGTGA. The V segment lost 0 bases and the J segment 10 bases; nucleotides outside the gene matches: 16. The length of the CDR3 is 18 residues. The CDR3 DNA reads TGTGCCAGCAGCTTAACGAGCAGCGGGAGGGCCGGTTGCTCTTCGCAGTATTTT. Translated: CASSLTSSGRAGCSSQYF.

This clonotype appeared a few times. The chain employs TRBV18 and TRBJ1-1; D not certain. CDR1 and CDR2 from the germline V gene are KGHSH and LQKENI. V lost 5 bases, J lost 1 base, and 23 bases lay in between. The CDR3 length is 18 residues. The CDR3: CASSSIPLQLTANTEAFF. CDR3 nucleotide sequence: TGTGCCAGCTCATCCATCCCGCTCCAACTGACCGCGAACACTGAAGCTTTCTTT.

Note on this clonotype: Likely a read error: the CDR3 ends without its conserved phenylalanine or tryptophan. This chain links TRBV4-3 with TRBJ2-1; tentatively, D is TRBD2 (6 bases). The V gene lost 6 bases and the J gene lost 8 bases, with 17 bases spanning the gap. Germline V lookup: CDR1 LGHNA, CDR2 YSLEER. This CDR3 is 14 amino acids long. As DNA, the CDR3 is TGCGCCAGCAGGGAGGGTGCCTATGGGGATGAGCAGTTCTGC. Translating gives CASREGAYGDEQFC.

The J gene is TRBJ1-5, the V gene TRBV12-3 or TRBV12-4; D remains ambiguous. This CDR3 region has 16 residues. With 3 bases removed from V and 1 base from J, the gap between germline ends came to 13 bases. As DNA, the CDR3 is TGTGCCAGCAGTTTGTTAAGGGAATGGAGCAATCAGCCCCAGCATTTT. Protein: CASSLLREWSNQPQHF.

This clonotype came up many times. The chain links TRBV20-1 to TRBJ1-1, with no clear D. Germline-derived CDR1 and CDR2 are DFQATT and SNEGSKA (reference sequence). Trimming shortened V by 7 bases and J by 3 bases, and 15 bases separated the two germline ends. This CDR3 comprises 13 residues. The CDR3 nucleotides are TGCAGTGGGAGAGGGTTATCAGACACTGAAGCTTTCTTT. Amino acids: CSGRGLSDTEAFF.

This clonotype occurred many times. DNA of the CDR3: TGTGCCAGCAGCAAAGAACTCCGAACAGGGGTGGAAAAACTGTTTTTT. Translating gives CASSKELRTGVEKLFF. The chain has TRBV21-1 and TRBJ1-4; TRBD1, the D gene given by the table, was not confirmed from the DNA. TRBV21-1 constitutes a pseudogene. The CDR3 extends over 16 amino acids.

This clonotype was observed at least ten times. The chain is built from TRBV5-8 and TRBJ2-7, with a possible D match to TRBD2 (5 bases). There are 15 residues in the CDR3. V was cut by 4 bases and J by 0 bases, with 14 bases left in between. The germline V gene has CDR1 SGHTS and CDR2 YDEGEE. This CDR3 reads CASSHSNGVSYEQYF. As DNA, the CDR3 is TGTGCCAGCAGCCACTCGAACGGGGTCTCCTACGAGCAGTACTTC.